The T cell receptor (beta chain) described here comes from a study of blood T cell repertoires in COVID-19. The CDR3 has 15 residues. Looked up from germline, CDR1 is SGHNT and CDR2 is YENEEA. The V gene end was trimmed by 3 bases and the J gene end by 4 bases; junction bases not matched to a gene: 6. Original processing notes: The authors estimated nucleated cell counts from reference gene primer amplification. Here immunoSEQ multiplex PCR was the method, and the copy in TCRdb shows in-frame clones only, minus some. Clone size and the V and J calls come from that table; the DNA yielded D and trimming. The sample lists 450,000 or so clones; approximately 90% were seen once. The Seattle site enrolled patients during active infection and followed them longitudinally. This clone was recorded once.

The chain has TRBV11-3 and TRBJ2-3; the match to TRBD1 covers 8 bases. This TCR came from a man aged 18 to 30 with COVID-19, enrolled during active disease. The specimen sequenced was peripheral blood. The CDR3 DNA is TGTGCCAGCAGCTTGAGGACAGGGCCTGCAGATACGCAGTATTTT. This codes for CASSLRTGPADTQYF.